This entry lists 10 T cell receptor beta chains sequenced from one sample in a study of control samples from healthy donors and cancer patients. Produced via immunoSEQ multiplex PCR; TCRdb's table is partial and in-frame only. Among 210,000 or so clones listed, about 91% were seen once. Sequencing was done on a sample of blood. The origin of the receptors is a man aged 30 to 45 in good health.

Comment on this clone: One end of the junction fails to match germline, which may point to a read error. V is TRBV9 and J is TRBJ1-2, with D possibly TRBD1 on 6 matching bases. Germline lookup yields CDR1 SGDLS and CDR2 YYNGEE. This CDR3 is 13 amino acids long. For the CDR3, the DNA is TGTGCCAGCAGCGTATCTCCGGGACACCCTATTTCCTTC. It translates to CASSVSPGHPISF. Together with reference TRBV9 and TRBJ1-2, the CDR3 gives the full variable domain: DSGVTQTPKHLITATGQRVTLRCSPRSGDLSVYWYQQSLDQGLQFLIQYYNGEERAKGNILERFSAQQFPDLHSELNLSSLELGDSALYFCASSVSPGHPISFGSGTRLTVV.

Points on this clone: Within the sample, other DNA sequences also encode this same CDR3. The chain couples TRBV30 to TRBJ2-7; D unresolved. The CDR3 length is 15 residues. V lost 2 bases to trimming and J lost 5 bases, with 19 bases between them. Germline lookup yields CDR1 GTSNPN and CDR2 SVGIG (reference sequence). CDR3 sequence (DNA): TGTGCCTGGAGTCCCTCCGGGTTTCAGTGGCACGAGCAGTACTTC. Its protein is CAWSPSGFQWHEQYF. Full variable domain (remainder filled in from reference TRBV30 and TRBJ2-7): SQTIHQWPATLVQPVGSPLSLECTVEGTSNPNLYWYRQAAGRGLQLLFYSVGIGQISSEVPQNLSASRPQDRQFILSSKKLLLSDSGFYLCAWSPSGFQWHEQYFGPGTRLTVT.

The chain recombines TRBV27 with TRBJ1-2; the match to TRBD1 covers 8 bases. V was clipped by 5 bases and J by 4 bases; unmatched bases: 12. The CDR3 extends over 16 amino acids. The germline V gene has CDR1 MNHEY and CDR2 SMNVEV (reference sequence). The CDR3 loop reads CASSNPRQGKTYGYTF. In nucleotides, the CDR3 is TGTGCCAGCAGTAATCCCCGACAGGGGAAGACCTATGGCTACACCTTC.

The DNA of the CDR3 is TGCGCCAGCAGCCAACAGGGAATTGGTCAGCCCCAGCATTTT. It translates to CASSQQGIGQPQHF. The V gene is TRBV4-1, the J gene TRBJ1-5, with D perhaps matching TRBD1 (5 bases). V was pared by 2 bases and J by 6 bases, with 11 bases between. The CDR3 length is 14 residues. The germline CDR1 and CDR2 sequences are MGHRA and YSYEKL.

The J gene is TRBJ1-6, the V gene TRBV2, with D maybe TRBD1 (5 bases). Germline V gene lookup returns CDR1 SNHLY and CDR2 FYNNEI. CDR3 length equals 15 residues. V lost 2 bases to trimming and J lost 8 bases, with 13 bases between them. This chain's CDR3 is CASSESRGLDSPLHF. The DNA of the CDR3 is TGTGCCAGCAGTGAATCTAGGGGCTTAGATTCACCCCTCCACTTT.

V usage is TRBV7-9 and J usage is TRBJ1-3, with D possibly matching TRBD1 (5 bases). Per germline, CDR1 SEHNR and CDR2 FQNEAQ (reference sequence). This CDR3 spans 16 amino acids. V was clipped by 4 bases and J by 6 bases, with 19 bases between them. CDR3 in amino acids: CASSSTEPAKENTIYF. CDR3 nucleotides: TGTGCCAGCAGCTCGACAGAGCCCGCTAAGGAAAACACCATATATTTT.

The chain employs TRBV11-2 and TRBJ2-3; D tentatively reads TRBD1 or TRBD2 (5 bases each). The CDR3 sequence is 16 residues long. The V end was cut by 1 base, the J end by 8 bases, with 19 bases between. Germline CDR1 reads SGHAT; CDR2 reads FQNNGV. The CDR3 bases are TGTGCCAGCAGCTTAGCGTTCGGGGCCAGGTCCGTTACGCAGTATTTT. It translates to CASSLAFGARSVTQYF.

The genes are TRBV19 and TRBJ2-3; 9 bases align to TRBD1. The junction had 7 bases not matched to a gene; V was cut back by 6 bases and J by 0 bases. This CDR3 comprises 16 residues. The germline V gene has CDR1 LNHDA and CDR2 SQIVND (reference sequence). The CDR3 region is CASRGTGGPSTDTQYF. CDR3 DNA sequence: TGTGCCAGTAGAGGTACAGGGGGCCCTAGCACAGATACGCAGTATTTT.

Remarks on this clone: At one end, the junction sequence differs from germline, possibly due to a read error. V gene TRBV6-5 combines with J gene TRBJ1-5; a possible D gene is TRBD1 (5 bases). This CDR3 has 16 residues. CDR1 is MNHEY, CDR2 SVGAGI, per germline. This CDR3 is CTSSFTGVGAGQPQHF. The CDR3 region has the DNA TGTACCAGCAGTTTCACCGGGGTAGGGGCGGGTCAGCCCCAGCATTTT.

J is TRBJ1-1 and V is TRBV11-2, with 8 bases aligning to TRBD1. The CDR3 contains 15 residues. The ends lost 5 bases at V and 6 bases at J; junction bases unmatched: 11. Per the germline V gene, CDR1 is SGHAT and CDR2 is FQNNGV. The CDR3 spells CASSGPGGAFSEAFF. The DNA of the CDR3 is TGTGCCAGCAGCGGACCAGGGGGCGCGTTCTCTGAAGCTTTCTTT.